A selection of T cell receptor beta chains follows, all from one sample in a study of blood T cells in healthy people across ages. Each CDR3 protein is one row after TCRdb ran MiXCR on the 5' RACE reads. The sample lists 1,500,000 or so distinct CDR3 sequences, 35% to 45% occurring once. The sample comprised blood. These TCRs come from a young woman in good health. Each CDR3 is given with its conserved first and last residue. A D gene is named only where the DNA matches it firmly. Rows give clone size only sometimes, using once, few, many, or a class for an expanded clone.

TRBJ2-1,TRBD2,18,NA,TRBV6-2/TRBV6-3,CASSYRLEREIAYNEQFF,TGTGCCAGCAGTTACCGCCTAGAGCGGGAGATAGCATACAATGAGCAGTTCTTC
TRBJ2-1,NA,16,NA,TRBV28,CASSLQRLTSRGEQFF,TGTGCCAGCAGTTTACAGAGACTGACTAGTCGTGGTGAGCAGTTCTTC
TRBJ2-6,NA,14,NA,TRBV6-5,CASSYGTGANVLTF,TGTGCCAGCAGTTATGGGACTGGGGCCAACGTCCTGACTTTC
TRBJ2-5,NA,13,NA,TRBV27,CASSFWREETQYF,TGTGCCAGCAGTTTTTGGAGAGAAGAGACCCAGTACTTC
TRBJ1-4,NA,14,NA,TRBV28,CASSPGEDREKLFF,TGTGCCAGCAGTCCCGGAGAAGACCGAGAAAAACTGTTTTTT
TRBJ2-1,NA,12,NA,TRBV6-2/TRBV6-3,CASSTRRDEQFF,TGTGCCAGCAGTACTCGGCGCGATGAGCAGTTCTTC
TRBJ1-2,NA,13,once,TRBV5-8,CVSSLVRLGGYTF,TGTGTCAGCAGCTTGGTCAGGCTGGGTGGCTACACCTTC
TRBJ2-1,TRBD2,17,few,TRBV4-1,CASSQSRTSGDFDEQFF,TGCGCCAGCAGCCAATCAAGGACTAGCGGGGATTTTGATGAGCAGTTCTTC
TRBJ2-5,NA,13,NA,TRBV20-1,CSARDRVQETQYF,TGCAGTGCTAGGGACAGAGTCCAAGAGACCCAGTACTTC
TRBJ1-1,TRBD1,12,few,TRBV7-6,CASSLMTGEAFF,TGTGCCAGCAGCCTAATGACAGGGGAAGCTTTCTTT
TRBJ2-1,TRBD1,16,NA,TRBV7-2,CASSTLDRGLDNEQFF,TGTGCCAGCAGCACCCTGGACAGGGGGTTGGACAATGAGCAGTTCTTC
TRBJ1-5,NA,16,NA,TRBV4-1,CASSQMGTYSNQPQHF,TGCGCCAGCAGCCAGATGGGGACTTATAGCAATCAGCCCCAGCATTTT
TRBJ2-3,TRBD2,14,NA,TRBV20-1,CRFDPSGSTDTQYF,TGCAGGTTCGACCCTAGCGGGAGCACAGATACGCAGTATTTT
TRBJ1-1,NA,11,few,TRBV20-1,CSAGSGTEAFF,TGCAGTGCTGGATCAGGCACTGAAGCTTTCTTT
TRBJ2-7,NA,16,NA,TRBV6-5,CASSSLSDYSTYEQYF,TGTGCCAGCAGTTCACTCTCGGACTATTCGACCTACGAGCAGTACTTC
TRBJ1-2,NA,13,NA,TRBV20-1,CSAQHRAFYGYTF,TGCAGTGCTCAACACAGGGCCTTCTATGGCTACACCTTC
TRBJ2-7,NA,12,NA,TRBV29-1,CSVQLPAYEQYF,TGCAGCGTACAACTTCCCGCCTACGAGCAGTACTTC
TRBJ2-3,NA,13,NA,TRBV10-3,CAIGEPSTDTQYF,TGTGCCATCGGGGAACCTAGCACAGATACGCAGTATTTT
TRBJ2-1,TRBD1,15,few,TRBV10-2,CASAEQGAQYNEQFF,TGCGCCAGTGCTGAACAGGGGGCCCAATACAATGAGCAGTTCTTC
TRBJ1-5,NA,14,many,TRBV20-1,CSASLGQASQPQHF,TGCAGTGCTAGCCTGGGGCAGGCGTCTCAGCCCCAGCATTTT
TRBJ1-1,NA,15,NA,TRBV10-3,CATMRGLLMNTEAFF,TGTGCCACCATGAGGGGACTATTAATGAACACTGAAGCTTTCTTT
TRBJ1-5,NA,15,NA,TRBV6-6,CASRSQGVGNQPQHF,TGTGCCAGCAGAAGCCAGGGTGTTGGCAATCAGCCCCAGCATTTT
TRBJ1-6,TRBD1,14,NA,TRBV15,CATRRDRENSPLHF,TGTGCCACCAGAAGGGACAGGGAAAATTCACCCCTCCACTTT
TRBJ2-3,NA,15,NA,TRBV25-1,CASSDDQYSTDTQYF,TGTGCCAGCAGTGATGACCAATATAGCACAGATACGCAGTATTTT
TRBJ2-1,NA,15,NA,TRBV28,CASSPALGAYNEQFF,TGTGCCAGCAGTCCAGCCCTAGGGGCCTACAATGAGCAGTTCTTC
TRBJ2-1,NA,15,NA,TRBV6-2/TRBV6-3,CASSPSRLTYNEQFF,TGTGCCAGCAGCCCCTCGAGACTTACCTACAATGAGCAGTTCTTC
TRBJ2-3,NA,13,NA,TRBV29-1,CSVVGGLTDTQYF,TGCAGCGTTGTGGGTGGTCTCACAGATACGCAGTATTTT
TRBJ2-5,TRBD2,17,NA,TRBV6-5,CASSYSISGVFGETQYF,TGTGCCAGCAGTTACTCGATTAGCGGGGTCTTTGGGGAGACCCAGTACTTC
TRBJ1-2,NA,16,NA,TRBV6-2/TRBV6-3,CASSYSTATLNYGYTF,TGTGCCAGCAGTTATTCGACAGCCACCTTAAACTATGGCTACACCTTC
TRBJ1-4,NA,16,NA,TRBV6-2/TRBV6-3,CASTDYPGRAHEKLFF,TGTGCCAGCACCGATTATCCGGGGAGAGCGCATGAAAAACTGTTTTTT
TRBJ2-5,NA,15,NA,TRBV7-2,CASSSRTDPASAQYF,TGTGCCAGCAGCTCCCGGACAGACCCAGCATCGGCCCAGTACTTC
TRBJ2-1,TRBD1,13,NA,TRBV7-9,CASSLQGDRGQFF,TGTGCCAGCAGCTTACAGGGGGACCGGGGGCAGTTCTTC
TRBJ2-7,NA,14,NA,TRBV12-5,CASGLPQQGFEQYF,TGTGCTAGTGGTTTGCCCCAACAGGGTTTCGAGCAGTACTTC
TRBJ2-1,NA,13,NA,TRBV6-1,CASSEVPRREQFF,TGTGCCAGCAGTGAGGTCCCTAGGAGGGAGCAGTTCTTC
TRBJ1-4,NA,13,NA,TRBV29-1,CSVEKIVNEKLFF,TGCAGCGTTGAAAAGATAGTTAATGAAAAACTGTTTTTT
TRBJ1-1,NA,11,once,TRBV12-3/TRBV12-4,CASRGVGIAFF,TGTGCCAGCAGGGGAGTTGGGATAGCTTTCTTT
TRBJ2-5,NA,13,NA,TRBV29-1,CSVARAGQETQYF,TGCAGCGTTGCGAGGGCTGGACAAGAGACCCAGTACTTC
TRBJ1-5,NA,13,NA,TRBV2,CASSDRFNQPQHF,TGTGCCAGCAGTGACAGGTTCAATCAGCCCCAGCATTTT
TRBJ2-3,NA,13,NA,TRBV5-1,CASSLEGTDAQYF,TGCGCCAGCAGCTTGGAGGGCACAGATGCGCAGTATTTT
TRBJ2-1,NA,13,NA,TRBV7-7,CAGSVIAGAEQFF,TGTGCTGGCAGCGTTATCGCCGGGGCTGAGCAGTTCTTC
TRBJ2-7,NA,11,NA,TRBV29-1,CSVGEAYGQYF,TGCAGCGTCGGCGAAGCCTACGGGCAGTACTTC
TRBJ2-2,NA,19,NA,TRBV6-2/TRBV6-3,CASSYSSTGEHANTGELFF,TGTGCCAGCAGTTACTCGAGTACGGGAGAGCACGCGAACACCGGGGAGCTGTTTTTT
TRBJ2-7,NA,13,NA,TRBV20-1,CSGTAPSSYEQYF,TGCAGTGGGACAGCTCCTAGCTCCTACGAGCAGTACTTC
TRBJ2-1,TRBD2,14,NA,TRBV20-1,CSARPGGKGYEQFF,TGCAGTGCCCGGCCGGGGGGGAAAGGCTACGAGCAGTTCTTC
TRBJ2-7,NA,14,NA,TRBV7-2,CASSLSERRGEQYF,TGTGCCAGCAGCCTGTCAGAGCGGAGGGGCGAGCAGTACTTC
TRBJ2-4,NA,14,NA,TRBV10-3,CAISESGGYDEQYF,TGTGCCATCAGTGAGTCGGGCGGATACGATGAGCAGTACTTC
TRBJ2-1,NA,18,few,TRBV6-2/TRBV6-3,CASSYSIERGLGLNEQFF,TGTGCCAGCAGTTACTCAATTGAACGAGGGTTGGGTCTCAATGAGCAGTTCTTC
TRBJ2-4,NA,14,NA,TRBV7-2,CASSLRLAKNIRYF,TGTGCCAGCAGCCTCAGGCTAGCCAAAAACATTCGGTACTTC
TRBJ1-5,NA,15,NA,TRBV18,CASSPGEGSNQPQHF,TGTGCCAGCTCACCCGGAGAGGGTAGCAATCAGCCCCAGCATTTT
TRBJ2-5,TRBD2,14,NA,TRBV28,CAIRRDYLYNEQYF,TGTGCCATCCGTCGGGACTATCTTTACAATGAGCAGTACTTC
TRBJ2-5,NA,13,once,TRBV10-3,CAISGRGQETQYF,TGTGCCATCAGTGGCCGGGGACAAGAGACCCAGTACTTC
TRBJ2-7,TRBD2,15,NA,TRBV10-3,CAIRDSSGGSSEQYF,TGTGCCATCAGGGATTCTAGCGGGGGTAGTTCCGAGCAGTACTTC
TRBJ1-5,NA,14,NA,TRBV12-3/TRBV12-4,CASRPWDRNQPQHF,TGTGCCAGCAGACCCTGGGACCGAAATCAGCCCCAGCATTTT
TRBJ2-4,NA,15,NA,TRBV14,CASSQALLTKNIQYF,TGTGCCAGCAGCCAAGCCCTCCTAACCAAAAACATTCAGTACTTC
TRBJ1-1,NA,14,NA,TRBV7-6,CASSLEAMNTEAFF,TGTGCCAGCAGCTTAGAGGCGATGAACACTGAAGCTTTCTTT
TRBJ1-1,NA,15,NA,TRBV7-9,CASSLPQGMNTEAFF,TGTGCCAGCAGTTTACCTCAGGGCATGAACACTGAAGCTTTCTTT
TRBJ2-1,TRBD2,14,NA,TRBV7-6,CASSVTSGDNEQFF,TGTGCCAGCAGCGTCACTAGCGGAGACAATGAGCAGTTCTTC
TRBJ2-1,NA,17,NA,TRBV4-1,CASSQQTTAGYYNEQFF,TGCGCCAGCAGCCAACAAACGACAGCCGGCTATTACAATGAGCAGTTCTTC
TRBJ2-3,TRBD1,20,NA,TRBV6-1,CATGQGRDRGFRLRTDTQYF,TGTGCCACCGGACAGGGGCGCGACCGAGGCTTTCGGTTGCGCACAGATACGCAGTATTTT